A selection of T cell receptor beta chains follows, all from one sample in a study of blood T cells in healthy people across ages. MiXCR, applied by TCRdb to the 5' RACE reads, yields one record per CDR3 protein. The data hold more than 900,000 distinct CDR3 sequences, with around 27% observed a single time. These data also formed part of another study, on T cells of mothers and their children.

The specimen was blood. These receptors were collected from a girl aged 2 to 10 in good health. Both conserved end residues are part of each CDR3. Fields, in order: D gene, J gene, CDR3 length, clone size, V gene, CDR3 protein, CDR3 DNA. The D gene is left open where the match is weak. The size entry is marked missing in some rows and otherwise reads once, few, many or a size class.

TRBD2,TRBJ2-3,14,NA,TRBV12-3/TRBV12-4,CASSSGGRPDTQYF,TGTGCCAGCAGTTCGGGCGGGAGACCAGATACGCAGTATTTT
NA,TRBJ2-3,16,NA,TRBV7-2,CASSLTWTRRTDTQYF,TGTGCCAGCAGCTTAACGTGGACTCGACGCACAGATACGCAGTATTTT
NA,TRBJ2-2,16,few,TRBV18,CASSPLDGVDTGELFF,TGTGCCAGCTCACCACTGGACGGGGTTGACACCGGGGAGCTGTTTTTT
NA,TRBJ2-2,15,few,TRBV11-3,CASSPYRDTTGELFF,TGTGCCAGCAGCCCGTACCGGGACACCACCGGGGAGCTGTTTTTT
NA,TRBJ2-5,11,many,TRBV20-1,CSASLGETQYF,TGCAGTGCTAGCCTCGGAGAGACCCAGTACTTC
NA,TRBJ2-5,15,few,TRBV9,CASSVGWDPGGTQYF,TGTGCCAGCAGCGTAGGTTGGGACCCCGGAGGGACCCAGTACTTC
TRBD2,TRBJ2-2,16,NA,TRBV2,CAGSESGGHITGELFF,TGTGCCGGCAGTGAAAGCGGGGGGCATATCACCGGGGAGCTGTTTTTT
TRBD2,TRBJ2-7,12,NA,TRBV20-1,CSASLAGYEQYF,TGCAGTGCTAGCCTAGCGGGCTACGAGCAGTACTTC
NA,TRBJ1-4,16,NA,TRBV7-9,CASSQKGHDYGEKLFF,TGTGCCAGCAGCCAAAAAGGACATGACTATGGTGAAAAACTGTTTTTT
NA,TRBJ1-1,15,NA,TRBV5-1,CASSLGVSFNTEAFF,TGCGCCAGCAGCTTGGGGGTCAGCTTTAACACTGAAGCTTTCTTT
TRBD1,TRBJ1-3,14,NA,TRBV29-1,CSVETGDSGNTIYF,TGCAGCGTTGAGACAGGGGACTCTGGAAACACCATATATTTT
TRBD1,TRBJ1-1,14,few,TRBV12-3/TRBV12-4,CASSVRQGNTEAFF,TGTGCCAGCAGTGTCCGACAGGGGAACACTGAAGCTTTCTTT
NA,TRBJ2-7,13,NA,TRBV29-1,CSVRTASSYEQYF,TGCAGCGTTCGAACGGCGAGCTCCTACGAGCAGTACTTC
NA,TRBJ2-1,17,few,TRBV4-2,CASSQVGAGGGYNEQFF,TGTGCCAGCAGCCAAGTGGGAGCGGGTGGGGGCTACAATGAGCAGTTCTTC
TRBD2,TRBJ2-5,16,NA,TRBV7-9,CASSRLAGGFQETQYF,TGTGCCAGCAGCCGACTAGCGGGAGGGTTCCAAGAGACCCAGTACTTC
NA,TRBJ1-2,13,few,TRBV10-1,CASSKSGGHGYTF,TGCGCCAGCAGTAAGTCGGGGGGACATGGCTACACCTTC
NA,TRBJ1-1,16,few,TRBV9,CASSATERGGLTEAFF,TGTGCCAGCAGCGCCACAGAACGCGGGGGCTTAACTGAAGCTTTCTTT
TRBD2,TRBJ2-7,15,NA,TRBV5-5,CASSLGSGTTYEQYF,TGTGCCAGCAGCTTAGGTAGCGGGACAACCTACGAGCAGTACTTC
TRBD2,TRBJ2-7,15,NA,TRBV7-2,CASSLDSGSSYEQYF,TGTGCCAGCAGCTTAGATAGCGGGAGTAGCTACGAGCAGTACTTC
NA,TRBJ1-2,14,few,TRBV9,CASTQRTGSYGYTF,TGTGCCAGCACCCAACGGACGGGGAGCTATGGCTACACCTTC
NA,TRBJ1-5,13,NA,TRBV2,CASTGEYNQPQHF,TGTGCCAGCACAGGGGAGTACAATCAGCCCCAGCATTTT
TRBD1,TRBJ1-2,12,NA,TRBV29-1,CSALDREYGYTF,TGCAGCGCCCTAGACAGGGAGTATGGCTACACCTTC
TRBD2,TRBJ2-7,14,few,TRBV7-2,CASSIRGVSYEQYF,TGTGCCAGCAGTATCCGGGGGGTTTCCTACGAGCAGTACTTC
TRBD1,TRBJ1-4,15,NA,TRBV14,CASGRDDRGREKLFF,TGTGCCAGCGGAAGAGATGACAGGGGGCGAGAAAAACTGTTTTTT
TRBD1,TRBJ1-6,17,NA,TRBV28,CASRHTRDRGDNSPLHF,TGTGCCAGCAGACATACCCGGGACAGGGGAGATAATTCACCCCTCCACTTT
NA,TRBJ2-7,16,few,TRBV28,CASSLSPGRSDYEQYF,TGTGCCAGCAGTTTATCGCCGGGTCGTAGCGACTACGAGCAGTACTTC
TRBD2,TRBJ2-1,14,NA,TRBV6-4,CASSTAGGDNEQFF,TGTGCCAGCAGTACAGCGGGAGGGGACAATGAGCAGTTCTTC
NA,TRBJ1-1,13,few,TRBV20-1,CSAPTTVNTEAFF,TGCAGTGCTCCTACCACAGTTAACACTGAAGCTTTCTTT